This T cell receptor (beta chain) is from a study of blood T cell repertoires in COVID-19. Study at large: Sites across the United States, Italy and Spain contributed samples from acute and convalescent COVID-19. Sources were T cells, B-cell-depleted T cells, or PBMCs; the material itself was cDNA or gDNA.

CDR3 length: 15 residues. CDR1 and CDR2 from the germline V gene are SGHAT and FQDESV (reference sequence). V shed 1 base and J 10 bases; nucleotides not matched to a gene: 6. Per the authors' pipeline: Scientists estimated how many nucleated cells there were by amplifying reference gene primers. The data were produced by immunoSEQ multiplex PCR, yet TCRdb's version contains in-frame clones alone and is incomplete. V and J calls and clone size are given by that table; D and trimming were obtained from the DNA. This table has about 200,000 clones, around 80% appearing once. The TCR comes from a woman of 80 years or more with COVID-19, enrolled during active disease. This sequence joins TRBV11-1 and TRBJ1-6; 8 bases agree with TRBD1. Material for sequencing was peripheral blood. DNA of the CDR3: TGTGCCAGCAGCTTAGGGGGACAGGAGGAGTCACCCCTCCACTTT. It specifies CASSLGGQEESPLHF.